The text below deals with one T cell receptor beta chain. Antigen: not known. Measured with immunoSEQ multiplex PCR; TCRdb has only the in-frame clones, and not every one. The sample holds about 2,500,000 clones; approximately 92% are singletons and the top ten take over 0.12%. This specimen comes from a study of shared clonotypes between healthy human individuals. Findings and caveats of the study: Inspection by rarefaction showed sorted-subset sequencing to be incomplete despite large depth. For naive CD4 cells, approximately 5% of clonotypes were shared across a handful of donors.

The germline V gene has CDR1 MNHEY and CDR2 SVGAGI. CDR3 length equals 14 residues. Unmatched junction bases numbered 2, after V lost 4 bases and J lost 5 bases. The sequence came from a man between 18 and 35 years old in good health. This chain uses TRBV6-5 with TRBJ2-1, with 10 bases lining up with TRBD2. Sequencing used naive CD4+ T cells sorted from blood. Noted subset: CD45RA+ positively selected. The CDR3 sequence is CASSSGLADNEQFF. Here the CDR3 DNA reads TGTGCCAGCAGTTCCGGACTAGCGGACAATGAGCAGTTCTTC.